Listed below are T cell receptor beta chains from one sample, sequenced in a study of control samples from healthy donors and cancer patients. Method: immunoSEQ multiplex PCR; TCRdb's copy keeps in-frame clones and lacks some. The repertoire holds some 120,000 clones, with 93% as singletons. The sequencing sample was made of PBMCs. The receptors were sampled from a man between 45 and 60 years old with head and neck cancer. The CDR3 runs from the conserved cysteine through the conserved F or W. The order of the fields is J gene, V gene, CDR3 protein.

j_gene: TRBJ1-1; v_gene: TRBV30; CDR3aa: CAWSRGLNTEAFF
j_gene: TRBJ2-1; v_gene: TRBV16; CDR3aa: CASSPTRGAYNEQFF
j_gene: TRBJ2-1; v_gene: TRBV24-1; CDR3aa: CATSDPGTGTYNEQFF
j_gene: TRBJ1-1; v_gene: TRBV18; CDR3aa: CASSPGFSSRGTATEAFF
j_gene: TRBJ2-5; v_gene: TRBV7-7; CDR3aa: CASSTGLAGATQETQYF
j_gene: TRBJ1-5; v_gene: TRBV4-2; CDR3aa: CASSQTGTGGSNQPQHF
j_gene: TRBJ1-1; v_gene: TRBV5-1; CDR3aa: CASSLGGTGATEAFF
j_gene: TRBJ1-4; v_gene: TRBV7-6; CDR3aa: CASSLGAGYNEKLFF
j_gene: TRBJ1-2; v_gene: TRBV2; CDR3aa: CASKPEVNYGYTF
j_gene: TRBJ1-5; v_gene: TRBV7-9; CDR3aa: CASSPGTNNQPQHF
j_gene: TRBJ2-7; v_gene: TRBV2; CDR3aa: CASSDPGTNFEQYF
j_gene: TRBJ2-6; v_gene: TRBV18; CDR3aa: CASSPGLAGSYSGANVLTF
j_gene: TRBJ2-2; v_gene: TRBV4-3; CDR3aa: CAPSRLGGAGELFF
j_gene: TRBJ2-3; v_gene: TRBV7-6; CDR3aa: CASSAAGTDSTDTQYF
j_gene: TRBJ1-5; v_gene: TRBV28; CDR3aa: CASSEGDGAQHF
j_gene: TRBJ2-2; v_gene: TRBV7-2; CDR3aa: CASRGLPNAGELFF
j_gene: TRBJ1-1; v_gene: TRBV19; CDR3aa: CASSRQDGHEAFF
j_gene: TRBJ2-7; v_gene: TRBV6-5; CDR3aa: CASSYSGGRDSYEQYF
j_gene: TRBJ2-3; v_gene: TRBV7-8; CDR3aa: CASSLGTDTQYF
j_gene: TRBJ2-5; v_gene: TRBV5-1; CDR3aa: CASSLAGWETQYF